This entry describes one T cell receptor (beta chain). The antigen remains unidentified. The data originate from a study of graft-versus-host responses after intestinal transplantation. The repertoire was sequenced with immunoSEQ multiplex PCR; TCRdb's copy has only in-frame clones and lacks some. This table has about 93,000 clones, just under 95% appearing once. Germline values: CDR1 LNHDA, CDR2 SQIVND (reference sequence). This CDR3 is built from 12 residues. Trimming cost V 4 bases and J 4 bases, with 8 bases left between them. The input for sequencing was unstimulated CD8+ T cells sorted from spleen or lymph node cells, taken before intestinal transplant. This clonotype originated in a human donor who received an intestinal transplant. The V and J genes are TRBV19 and TRBJ2-7; no clear D gene. The CDR3 sequence: CASSTGTYEQYF. The CDR3 DNA sequence: TGTGCCAGTAGTACCGGTACTTACGAGCAGTACTTC.